The rows below give T cell receptor beta chains drawn from one sample of a study of beta chain features in type 1 diabetes. Sequencing used immunoSEQ multiplex PCR; TCRdb keeps in-frame clones, though not all of them. The table records over 200,000 clones, roughly 11% of them present only once. Sequencing input: naive CD4+ T cells from blood. These TCRs come from a man aged 30 to 45 with type 1 diabetes. Both conserved end residues are part of each CDR3. Each record gives: V gene, J gene, clone size, D gene, CDR3 DNA, CDR3 protein. D genes are given only for firm matches. Expanded clones get a size class; other rows say once, few or many, or leave the size out.

>TRBV15|TRBJ1-6|.|TRBD1
TGTGCCACCAGCACCGCCCAGGACAGGGGAAATTCACCCCTCCACTTT
CATSTAQDRGNSPLHF
>TRBV6-5|TRBJ2-3|few|TRBD2
TGTGCCAGCAGTTCCTGGACTAGCGGGGGATCAGATACGCAGTATTTT
CASSSWTSGGSDTQYF
>TRBV6-6|TRBJ1-4|.|TRBD1
TGTGCCAGCAGACAGGGGGAAAAACTGTTTTTT
CASRQGEKLFF
>TRBV18|TRBJ1-6|few|.
TGTGCCAGCTCACCAGTAGCCAATTCACCCCTCCACTTT
CASSPVANSPLHF
>TRBV11-2|TRBJ1-1|.|TRBD1
TGTGCCAGCAGCGACCCTGGACAGGGTCGGACTGAAGCTTTCTTT
CASSDPGQGRTEAFF
>TRBV7-3|TRBJ2-7|few|.
TGTGCCAGCAGCCCCCAGCCGGGCAGCGGCCCCTACGAGCAGTACTTC
CASSPQPGSGPYEQYF
>TRBV5-6|TRBJ2-3|.|.
TGTGCCAGCAGCTCCGACTATGCAGATACGCAGTATTTT
CASSSDYADTQYF
>TRBV9|TRBJ2-1|.|TRBD2
TGTGCCAGCAGCCATGGACAGAGAGCGGGGGGGCAGAATGAGCAGTTCTTC
CASSHGQRAGGQNEQFF
>TRBV6-4|TRBJ2-2|.|.
TGTGCCAGCAGTGAGAGAGGGATGAACACCGGGGAGCTGTTTTTT
CASSERGMNTGELFF
>TRBV6-5|TRBJ1-5|.|.
TGTGCCAGCAGTTACTCGAGAGGAAATCAGCCCCAGCATTTT
CASSYSRGNQPQHF
>TRBV7-2|TRBJ2-7|.|.
TGTGCCAGCAGCTTAGGACAGGAGTCCTACGAGCAGTACTTC
CASSLGQESYEQYF
>TRBV5-6|TRBJ2-6|.|.
TGTGCCAGCAGTTGGGGACTGATCTCTGGGGCCAACGTCCTGACTTTC
CASSWGLISGANVLTF
>TRBV25-1|TRBJ2-7|few|.
TGTGCCAGCAGTGAATTTGAGAGCTCCTACGAGCAGTACTTC
CASSEFESSYEQYF
>TRBV2|TRBJ2-3|few|TRBD1
TGTGCCAGCAGTGCAGGGGGCTGGACAGATACGCAGTATTTT
CASSAGGWTDTQYF
>TRBV2|TRBJ1-5|few|TRBD1
TGTGCCAGCAGGCAATCTACAGGGGGGGACCAGCCCCAGCATTTT
CASRQSTGGDQPQHF
>TRBV6-6|TRBJ1-5|few|.
TGTGCCAGCAAACAGGGAGGCAATCAGCCCCAGCATTTT
CASKQGGNQPQHF
>TRBV5-1|TRBJ1-4|few|TRBD1
TGCGCCAGCAGCTTGAGGACAGGGGAGGGTGAAAAACTGTTTTTT
CASSLRTGEGEKLFF
>TRBV9|TRBJ1-1|.|TRBD1
TGTGCCAGCAGCGTAGGGGACAGGGCCACTGAAGCTTTCTTT
CASSVGDRATEAFF
>TRBV7-2|TRBJ2-1|.|.
TGTGCCAGCAGCCTACAACCACAGGGAATCAATGAGCAGTTCTTC
CASSLQPQGINEQFF
>TRBV7-2|TRBJ1-6|.|.
TGTGCCAGCAGCTTAGGGGGGGACTCCTATAATTCACCCCTCCACTTT
CASSLGGDSYNSPLHF
>TRBV29-1|TRBJ2-1|few|.
TGCAGTGAAACTACAGGGAATGAGCAGTTCTTC
CSETTGNEQFF
>TRBV5-6|TRBJ2-7|few|TRBD1
TGTGCCAGCAGCCTAGGACAGGCCCTGCCCTACGAGCAGTACTTC
CASSLGQALPYEQYF